The entry below describes one T cell receptor beta chain. Its antigen is unknown. Within one base of it there is no much larger clone, and no base qualities were kept. Interpreted using the paper, the time point label stands for: around 25 months on ibrutinib. For TCR beta library preparation, 1.5 to 2 micrograms of genomic DNA were isolated from cryopreserved PBMCs. Longitudinal blood samples from CLL patients receiving ibrutinib monotherapy were subjected to high-throughput TCR beta sequencing. Patients were enrolled in a phase 2 open-label single-center ibrutinib monotherapy trial. The germline V gene (reference sequence) gives CDR1 as SGHNT and CDR2 as YYREEE. The CDR3 goes from the cysteine to the phenylalanine over 14 residues. Only the CDR3 region is kept as DNA, spanning 42 bases read in frame from base 1. Trimming removed 4 bases from V and 8 bases from J, leaving 15 bases between the germline ends.

This sample stems from a study of cytotoxic CD8 clonotypes in ibrutinib-treated CLL (dated by TCRdb to about 2021). Context from the whole study: In this cohort, about 16 patients were treatment-naive and more than 9 were relapsed/refractory, while 17 to 18 had unmutated IGHV. Longitudinal samples were available for about 30% of the roughly 86 trial participants. Cryopreserved peripheral blood mononuclear cells were collected at three points: before therapy, at response, and at either sustained remission or disease progression. Every sample from remission and from progressive disease was obtained while the patients were still on ibrutinib. An average of around 250,000 productive templates and around 100,000 productive rearrangements was obtained per sample. Partial responses were observed in about 24 patients and complete responses in 2; after a median follow-up of around 68 months, remission was maintained in roughly 15 patients and progression was observed in approximately 12. Samples at response were collected after a median of about 13 months of treatment, with a range of about 6 to 36 months. The full study reports these points: Lymph node repertoires were not examined, and the timing of sampling was not matched between patients in sustained remission and those whose disease progressed. At ibrutinib response clonality went up, during sustained remission it held steady, and at progression it dropped back toward baseline. Baseline clonality exceeded that of age-matched healthy donors and correlated strongly with circulating CD8+ T-cell counts. Public clonotypes were found to be uncommon and were observed to contract or remain stable during treatment; the increase in clonality was shown to reflect expansion of private clonotypes at ibrutinib response.

On a MiSeq, deep resolution sequencing aimed for a depth between 1 in 1 million and 1 in 200,000 T cells, with each clonotype covered approximately 10x on average. TCR beta libraries were generated with the immunoSEQ hsTCRB Kit. In the paper's pipeline: Data were analyzed with ImmunoSEQ Data Assistant and ImmunoSEQ Analyzer, with V, D and J genes assigned per IMGT definitions. Clonality, with values ranging from 0 to 1, was calculated as one minus the normalized Shannon entropy of productive rearrangement frequencies. Public clonotype analysis was restricted to overrepresented clonotypes comprising at least 0.05% of each patient's repertoire. Some 13 age-matched healthy donor repertoires from immuneACCESS served as clonality controls. This is the immuneACCESS table as TCRdb keeps it, with only in-frame sequences that have V and J called. A part of the clones is gone; compared with another copy, unresolved V genes explain less than half, and the rest is unexplained. Clonal size and the V and J genes are those of that table, whereas D and trimming came from the DNA. The sample table lists about 130,000 clones, 70% to 80% of them with a count of one. Clones ranked in the top ten supply 5.1% of the sample.

The source of this sequence is a human donor with chronic lymphocytic leukemia. Sequencing used PBMCs, obtained after 24 months of ibrutinib treatment. The sequence is built from TRBV5-4 and TRBJ1-4; matching of 5 bases hints at TRBD1 as the D gene. The sequenced DNA: TGTGCCAGCAGCGGGGGACGGGGGTACGAAAAACTGTTTTTT. Its coded protein is CASSGGRGYEKLFF.